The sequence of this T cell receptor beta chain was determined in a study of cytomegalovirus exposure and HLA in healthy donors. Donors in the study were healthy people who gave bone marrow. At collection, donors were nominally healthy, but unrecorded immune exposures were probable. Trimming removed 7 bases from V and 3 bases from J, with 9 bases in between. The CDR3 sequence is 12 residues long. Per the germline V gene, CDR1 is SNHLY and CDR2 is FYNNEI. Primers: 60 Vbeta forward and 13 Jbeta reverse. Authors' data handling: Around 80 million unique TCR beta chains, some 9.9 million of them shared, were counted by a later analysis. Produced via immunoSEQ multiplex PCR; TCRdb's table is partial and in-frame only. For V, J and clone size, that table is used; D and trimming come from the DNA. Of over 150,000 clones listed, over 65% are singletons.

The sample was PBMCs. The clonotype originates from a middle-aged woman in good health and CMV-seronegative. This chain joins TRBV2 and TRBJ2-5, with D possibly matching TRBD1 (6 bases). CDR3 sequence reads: CASKRDKETQYF. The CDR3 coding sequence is TGTGCCAGCAAACGGGACAAAGAGACCCAGTACTTC.